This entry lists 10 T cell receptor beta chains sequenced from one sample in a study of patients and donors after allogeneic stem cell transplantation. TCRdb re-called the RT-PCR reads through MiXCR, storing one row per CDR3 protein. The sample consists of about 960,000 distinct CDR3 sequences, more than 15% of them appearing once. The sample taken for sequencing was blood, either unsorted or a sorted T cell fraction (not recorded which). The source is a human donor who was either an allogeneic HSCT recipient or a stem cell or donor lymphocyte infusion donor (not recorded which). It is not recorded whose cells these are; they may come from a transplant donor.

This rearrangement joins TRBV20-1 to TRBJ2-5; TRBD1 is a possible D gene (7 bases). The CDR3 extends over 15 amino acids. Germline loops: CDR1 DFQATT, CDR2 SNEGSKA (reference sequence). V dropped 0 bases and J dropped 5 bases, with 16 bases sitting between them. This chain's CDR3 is CSARDDLAGGETQYF. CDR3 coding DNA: TGCAGTGCTAGAGATGACCTAGCAGGGGGGGAGACCCAGTACTTC.

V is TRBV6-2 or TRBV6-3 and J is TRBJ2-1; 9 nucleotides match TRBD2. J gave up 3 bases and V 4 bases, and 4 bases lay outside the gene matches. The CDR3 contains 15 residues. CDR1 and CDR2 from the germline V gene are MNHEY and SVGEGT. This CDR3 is CASSLWTSVYNEQFF. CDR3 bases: TGTGCCAGCAGTTTGTGGACTAGCGTCTACAATGAGCAGTTCTTC.

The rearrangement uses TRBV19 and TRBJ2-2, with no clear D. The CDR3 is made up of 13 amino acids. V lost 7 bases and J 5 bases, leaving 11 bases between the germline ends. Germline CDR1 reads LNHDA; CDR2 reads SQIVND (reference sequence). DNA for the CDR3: TGTGCCAGTACTATGGGTCCGACCGGGGAGCTGTTTTTT. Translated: CASTMGPTGELFF.

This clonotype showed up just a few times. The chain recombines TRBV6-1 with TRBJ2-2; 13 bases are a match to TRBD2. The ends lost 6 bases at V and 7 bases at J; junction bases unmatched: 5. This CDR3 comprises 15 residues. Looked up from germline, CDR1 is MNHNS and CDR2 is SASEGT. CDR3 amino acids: CASSLGLAGVGELFF. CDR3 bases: TGTGCCAGCAGCCTCGGACTAGCGGGGGTCGGGGAGCTGTTTTTT.

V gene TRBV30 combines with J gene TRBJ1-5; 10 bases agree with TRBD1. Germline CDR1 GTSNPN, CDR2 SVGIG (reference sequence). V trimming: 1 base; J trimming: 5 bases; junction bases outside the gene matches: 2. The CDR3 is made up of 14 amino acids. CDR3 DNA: TGTGCCTGGAGTGGGGGACAGGGGTATCAGCCCCAGCATTTT. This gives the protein CAWSGGQGYQPQHF.

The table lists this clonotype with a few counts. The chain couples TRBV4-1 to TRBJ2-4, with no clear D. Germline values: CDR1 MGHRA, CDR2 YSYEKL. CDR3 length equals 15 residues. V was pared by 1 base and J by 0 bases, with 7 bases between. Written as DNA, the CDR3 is TGCGCCAGCAGCCAAGGAGTCCTAGCCAAAAACATTCAGTACTTC. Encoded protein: CASSQGVLAKNIQYF.

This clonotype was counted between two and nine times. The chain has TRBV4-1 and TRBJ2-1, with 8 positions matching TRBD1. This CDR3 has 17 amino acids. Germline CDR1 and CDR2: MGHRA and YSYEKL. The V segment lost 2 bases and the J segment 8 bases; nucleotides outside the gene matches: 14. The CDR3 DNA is TGCGCCAGCAGCCAACAATTCGGGACAGGCTCTGGCGATGAGCAGTTCTTC. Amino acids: CASSQQFGTGSGDEQFF.

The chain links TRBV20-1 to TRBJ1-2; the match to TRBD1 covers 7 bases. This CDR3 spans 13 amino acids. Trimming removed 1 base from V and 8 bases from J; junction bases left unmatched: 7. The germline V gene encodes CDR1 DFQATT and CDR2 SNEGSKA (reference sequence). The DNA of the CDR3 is TGCAGTGCTAGAGGGGCCACAGGGGAAGGCTACACCTTC. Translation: CSARGATGEGYTF.

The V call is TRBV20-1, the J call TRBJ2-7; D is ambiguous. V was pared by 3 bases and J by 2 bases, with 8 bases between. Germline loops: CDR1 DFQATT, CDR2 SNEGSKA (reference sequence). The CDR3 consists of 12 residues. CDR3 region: CSASTFTYEQYF. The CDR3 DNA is TGCAGTGCTAGTACCTTCACCTACGAGCAGTACTTC.

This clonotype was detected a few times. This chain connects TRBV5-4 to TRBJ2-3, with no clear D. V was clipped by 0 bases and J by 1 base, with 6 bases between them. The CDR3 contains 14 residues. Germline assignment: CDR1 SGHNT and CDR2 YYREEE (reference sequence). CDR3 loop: CASSLEIGTDTQYF. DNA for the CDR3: TGTGCCAGCAGCTTGGAAATCGGCACAGATACGCAGTATTTT.